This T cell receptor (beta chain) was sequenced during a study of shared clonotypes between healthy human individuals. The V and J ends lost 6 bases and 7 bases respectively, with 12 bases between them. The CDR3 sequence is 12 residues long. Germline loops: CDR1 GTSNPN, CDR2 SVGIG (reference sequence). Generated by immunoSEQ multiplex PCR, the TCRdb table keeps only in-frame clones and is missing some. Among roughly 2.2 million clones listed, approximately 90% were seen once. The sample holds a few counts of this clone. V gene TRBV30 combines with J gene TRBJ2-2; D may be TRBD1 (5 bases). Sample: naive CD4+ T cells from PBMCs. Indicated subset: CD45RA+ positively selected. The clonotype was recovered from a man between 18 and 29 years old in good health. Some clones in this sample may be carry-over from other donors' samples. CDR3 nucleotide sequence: TGTGCCTGTCAGGGTTGGGACGGGGAGCTGTTTTTT. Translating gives CACQGWDGELFF. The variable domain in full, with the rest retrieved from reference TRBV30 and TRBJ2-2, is SQTIHQWPATLVQPVGSPLSLECTVEGTSNPNLYWYRQAAGRGLQLLFYSVGIGQISSEVPQNLSASRPQDRQFILSSKKLLLSDSGFYLCACQGWDGELFFGEGSRLTVL.